Each of the 18 T cell receptor beta chains below was sequenced from the same sample in a study of T-cell memory formation after mild COVID-19. TCRdb re-derived calls from the 5' RACE reads in MiXCR, one entry per CDR3 protein. The data contain roughly 610,000 distinct CDR3 sequences, 15% to 20% of them singletons. Sequences were obtained from PBMCs or a T cell subset sorted from them (not recorded which). The receptors stem from an adult woman who had mild COVID-19 (a few samples of this study predate the infection). Cell type and time point are not known.

The table lists this clonotype with a few counts. This sequence joins TRBV7-9 and TRBJ2-1; D may be TRBD2 (5 bases). Between the trimmed V and J ends, which lost 6 bases and 8 bases, there was a span of 11 bases. CDR1 is SEHNR, CDR2 FQNEAQ, per germline (reference sequence). The CDR3 contains 12 residues. CDR3 coding DNA: TGTGCCAGCAGATCGAGGCGGGATGAGCAGTTCTTC. This translates into CASRSRRDEQFF.

Only a few counts were recorded for this clonotype. CDR3 in amino acids: CASSPKLVFGRVPDLYEQYF. Here the CDR3 DNA reads TGTGCCAGCAGCCCTAAGTTGGTATTTGGCCGGGTTCCCGACCTTTACGAGCAGTACTTC. The V call is TRBV14, the J call TRBJ2-7; D call uncertain. The CDR3 spans 20 residues. Trimming took off 4 bases at V and 4 bases at J, with 32 bases between the two ends. CDR1 and CDR2 (germline): SGHDN, FVKESK.

The gene calls are TRBV20-1 and TRBJ2-1; D gene ambiguous. CDR3 size: 15 residues. With 0 bases removed from V and 1 base from J, the gap between germline ends came to 10 bases. The germline V gene encodes CDR1 DFQATT and CDR2 SNEGSKA (reference sequence). The CDR3 coding sequence is TGCAGTGCTAGAGATGGCCAGCTATCCTACAATGAGCAGTTCTTC. As protein: CSARDGQLSYNEQFF.

The V and J genes are TRBV20-1 and TRBJ2-3; a weak D match, TRBD1 (5 bases). Trimming left V 0 bases short and J 0 bases short, with 10 bases between. The CDR3 loop spans 15 amino acids. The germline V gene has CDR1 DFQATT and CDR2 SNEGSKA (reference sequence). The CDR3 spells CSARDGAASTDTQYF. The CDR3 DNA reads TGCAGTGCTAGAGATGGGGCGGCCAGCACAGATACGCAGTATTTT.

This clonotype was seen only a few times. The chain couples TRBV3-1 to TRBJ2-7; D remains ambiguous. The CDR3 spans 15 residues. Between the trimmed V and J ends, which lost 6 bases and 2 bases, there was a span of 17 bases. The germline V gene has CDR1 LGHDT and CDR2 YNNKEL (reference sequence). CDR3 residues: CASSRTEGKPYEQYF. The CDR3 DNA reads as TGTGCCAGCAGTCGTACAGAAGGAAAGCCCTACGAGCAGTACTTC.

This clonotype was found a few times. The gene calls are TRBV7-3 and TRBJ2-7; 10 nucleotides match TRBD1. The CDR3 runs to 15 residues. The germline V gene has CDR1 SGHTA and CDR2 FQGTGA. Trimming cost V 3 bases and J 5 bases; bases outside gene matches: 7. The CDR3 loop reads CASSFGDRGQNEQYF. The CDR3 DNA is TGTGCCAGCAGCTTTGGGGACAGGGGACAAAACGAGCAGTACTTC.

This clonotype has more than one count but fewer than ten. The chain joins TRBV6-5 to TRBJ2-2, with TRBD2 identical over 7 bases. Trimming cost V 2 bases and J 1 base; bases outside gene matches: 1. The germline gives CDR1 MNHEY, CDR2 SVGAGI. The CDR3 is made up of 15 amino acids. The DNA of the CDR3 is TGTGCCAGCAGTTACGTAGCGGGGAACACCGGGGAGCTGTTTTTT. This sequence encodes CASSYVAGNTGELFF.

The chain has TRBV23-1 and TRBJ2-6; 7 bases map to TRBD2. TRBV23-1 is known as an ORF, though its function is uncertain. CDR3 length: 14 residues. With 0 bases clipped from V and 12 bases from J, the junction kept 5 bases outside the gene matches. CDR3 bases: TGCGCCAGCAGTCAATCGGGAGGGGCAGGCGTCCTGACTTTC. It specifies CASSQSGGAGVLTF.

The genes are TRBV6-5 and TRBJ1-2; 9 nucleotides align to TRBD1. With 6 bases clipped from V and 1 base from J, the junction kept 9 bases outside the gene matches. Germline-derived CDR1 and CDR2 are MNHEY and SVGAGI. The CDR3 consists of 16 residues. The DNA for the CDR3 is TGTGCCAGCAGGTCGGGAACAGGGGGCCTTAACTATGGCTACACCTTC. It specifies CASRSGTGGLNYGYTF.

The chain combines TRBV5-1 with TRBJ2-3, with TRBD2 as a possible D gene (5 bases). Trimming shortened V by 4 bases and J by 0 bases, and 12 bases separated the two germline ends. Germline V gene lookup returns CDR1 SGHRS and CDR2 YFSETQ. The length of the CDR3 is 15 residues. The CDR3 loop is CASSEVGESTDTQYF. In DNA form, the CDR3 reads TGCGCCAGCAGCGAGGTGGGAGAAAGCACAGATACGCAGTATTTT.

This clonotype has just a few counts. As DNA, the CDR3 is TGTGCCAGCGGGGGATTCAGGGGTTGGGATCTACGAGAGCAGTACTTC. Translating gives CASGGFRGWDLREQYF. The rearrangement uses TRBV2 and TRBJ2-7; a weak D match, TRBD1 (6 bases). Germline loops: CDR1 SNHLY, CDR2 FYNNEI. Trimming removed 8 bases from V and 7 bases from J, with 27 bases in between. CDR3 length: 16 residues.

The V call is TRBV12-3 or TRBV12-4, the J call TRBJ2-2, with D unresolved. This CDR3 is 15 amino acids long. V was cut by 5 bases and J by 3 bases, with 13 bases left in between. The chain's CDR3 is CASSPRAPDTGELFF. The CDR3, as DNA: TGTGCCAGCAGTCCCCGGGCTCCGGACACCGGGGAGCTGTTTTTT.

This clonotype was seen only a few times. The CDR3 spells CASSKGRGRSNTGELFF. CDR3 DNA: TGTGCCAGCAGCAAAGGGCGGGGGCGATCGAACACCGGGGAGCTGTTTTTT. V gene TRBV21-1 combines with J gene TRBJ2-2; whether TRBD1, the table's D call, matches the DNA was not checked. TRBV21-1 has pseudogene status. The CDR3 length is 17 residues.

J is TRBJ1-4 and V is TRBV27; D unresolved. The CDR3 runs 15 residues. Germline V lookup: CDR1 MNHEY, CDR2 SMNVEV (reference sequence). Trimming removed 6 bases from V and 0 bases from J, with 11 bases in between. The CDR3 sequence is CASRKDWATNEKLFF. The DNA for the CDR3 is TGTGCCAGCAGAAAAGATTGGGCAACTAATGAAAAACTGTTTTTT.

The sample holds many counts of this clonotype. V is TRBV15 and J is TRBJ2-7; 8 nucleotides line up with TRBD2. The CDR3 is 15 residues long. Trimming cost V 5 bases and J 0 bases; bases outside gene matches: 6. Looked up from germline, CDR1 is LNHNV and CDR2 is YYDKDF (reference sequence). CDR3 loop: CATSGPGTSSYEQYF. CDR3 nucleotide sequence: TGTGCCACCAGCGGCCCCGGGACTAGCTCCTACGAGCAGTACTTC.

There are many counts of this clonotype. The V call is TRBV7-9, the J call TRBJ2-5; D ambiguous. The V gene lost 0 bases and the J gene lost 1 base, with 6 bases spanning the gap. CDR3 length: 14 amino acids. The germline gives CDR1 SEHNR, CDR2 FQNEAQ (reference sequence). Written as DNA, the CDR3 is TGTGCCAGCAGCTTAGCAGGCTTCCAAGAGACCCAGTACTTC. Amino acid sequence: CASSLAGFQETQYF.

The V and J genes are TRBV7-9 and TRBJ2-5; TRBD2 matches 10 bases. Germline-derived CDR1 and CDR2 are SEHNR and FQNEAQ (reference sequence). With V trimmed by 3 bases and J by 3 bases, 4 bases remained unmatched. This CDR3 comprises 15 residues. DNA of the CDR3: TGTGCCAGCAGCTTCGGGACTAGCGAGGAAGAGACCCAGTACTTC. It translates to CASSFGTSEEETQYF.

This clonotype has only a few counts. This sequence joins TRBV5-1 and TRBJ2-7; 7 nucleotides match TRBD1. CDR3 length equals 14 residues. CDR1 and CDR2 from the germline V gene are SGHRS and YFSETQ. After removal of 6 bases from V and 5 bases from J, the junction contained 11 bases not matched to a gene. CDR3 DNA: TGCGCCAGCACGACTGGACAGACAGGGAACGAGCAGTACTTC. Protein sequence: CASTTGQTGNEQYF.